This TCR beta chain was retrieved from a study of shared clonotypes between healthy human individuals. General study results and limits: Among the subsets, naive ones generally showed larger estimated richness than memory ones.

This clone has a single count. The antigen is unknown. For each subset, genomic DNA was distributed in equal portions over several immunoSEQ plates. Under the authors' procedure: Filtering of immunoSEQ junctional sequences could not match full-length read filtering. Only in-frame clones appear in the TCRdb table, and some are missing; sequencing was by immunoSEQ multiplex PCR. The DNA gave D and trimming, while V, J and clone size come from that table. The sample includes more than 850,000 clones, 78% of them seen just once. The material sequenced was memory CD4+ T cells from PBMCs. The subset denotes: CD45RA-negative fraction. This TCR came from a man younger than 30 in good health. Some clones in this sample may be carry-over from other donors' samples.

The DNA of the CDR3 is TGTGCCAGCAGTAGATCCGGGCAGGCGATCCCCGGAAACACCATATATTTT. Amino acid sequence: CASSRSGQAIPGNTIYF. This chain joins TRBV11-2 and TRBJ1-3; D remains ambiguous. This CDR3 is 17 amino acids long. Germline CDR1 SGHAT, CDR2 FQNNGV. The V end was cut by 6 bases, the J end by 4 bases, with 22 bases between.